This T cell receptor beta chain was sequenced during a study of blood T cell repertoires in COVID-19. Study-wide context: Both acute and convalescent COVID-19 samples were obtained from the United States, Italy and Spain. The cDNA or gDNA used as material had been derived from T cells, B-cell-depleted T cells, or PBMCs.

As processed by the authors: Quantification of nucleated cells was approximated via reference gene primer amplification. The table came from immunoSEQ multiplex PCR; TCRdb's copy has only in-frame clones and leaves some out. D and trimming come from the DNA, and the V and J calls and clone size come from that table. The repertoire consists of roughly 250,000 clones, with roughly 86% occurring once and the leading ten covering around 0.8%. The CDR3 is made up of 15 amino acids. Trimming pared 7 bases from V and 5 bases from J, leaving 20 bases between. Germline CDR1 is MNHEY and CDR2 is SVGAGI. The specimen was peripheral blood. The chain links TRBV6-5 to TRBJ2-5; D is unresolved. The clonotype comes from a woman aged 25-40 years with acute or convalescent COVID-19. This CDR3 reads CASKKTDPSQETQYF. CDR3 in DNA: TGTGCCAGCAAAAAGACTGACCCCTCTCAGGAGACCCAGTACTTC.